The 30 T cell receptor beta chains below come from one sample, sequenced in a study of blood T cell repertoires in COVID-19. The protocol was immunoSEQ multiplex PCR, while the TCRdb copy is restricted to in-frame clones and leaves out a portion. Counted here are nearly 350,000 clones, around 91% occurring once; the ten biggest clones make up approximately 3.5%. Sequencing was carried out using peripheral blood. Receptors originate from a woman in her late teens or twenties who had recovered from COVID-19.

V and J are TRBV5-4 and TRBJ1-3; perhaps TRBD1 as D (5 bases). The CDR3 is 16 amino acids. Germline V CDR1 and CDR2: SGHNT, YYREEE (reference sequence). V was clipped by 2 bases and J by 1 base, with 13 bases between them. This CDR3 reads CASSFQGIGSGNTIYF. CDR3 nucleotide sequence: TGTGCCAGCAGCTTCCAGGGAATAGGATCTGGAAACACCATATATTTT.

V is TRBV30 and J is TRBJ1-6; unclear D gene. Germline V gene data show CDR1 as GTSNPN and CDR2 as SVGIG (reference sequence). The CDR3 totals 13 residues. The V and J ends lost 7 bases and 7 bases respectively, with 14 bases between them. As DNA, the CDR3 is TGTGCCTCCACAGTCGTCGGCAATTCACCCCTCCACTTT. Amino acids: CASTVVGNSPLHF.

This chain uses TRBV6-6 with TRBJ2-4; 13 bases map to TRBD2. CDR1 and CDR2 (germline): MNHNY, SVGAGI (reference sequence). V was clipped by 5 bases and J by 0 bases; unmatched bases: 7. The CDR3 spans 18 residues. This chain's CDR3 is CASSPLAGGSLAKNIQYF. The DNA for the CDR3 is TGTGCCAGCAGTCCACTAGCGGGAGGGTCACTAGCCAAAAACATTCAGTACTTC.

V is TRBV18 and J is TRBJ2-1; 8 bases are shared with TRBD1. The V and J ends lost 4 bases and 8 bases, in that order; junction bases with no gene match: 4. The CDR3 covers 13 residues. CDR1 is KGHSH and CDR2 is LQKENI in the germline V gene. DNA for the CDR3: TGTGCCAGCTCACACCCGACAGGGGATGAGCAGTTCTTC. Translation: CASSHPTGDEQFF.

This rearrangement joins TRBV7-9 to TRBJ1-1, with a weak D call TRBD1 (6 bases). Germline-derived CDR1 and CDR2 are SEHNR and FQNEAQ (reference sequence). This CDR3 has 13 amino acids. The V end was cut by 2 bases, the J end by 10 bases, with 14 bases between. The CDR3, as DNA: TGTGCCAGCAGCTTACAAGGGACATCCTTAGCTTTCTTT. It is translated as CASSLQGTSLAFF.

In its sample, this clone was seen once. CDR3 residues: CASSLTGDVYSGANVLTF. The CDR3, as DNA: TGTGCCAGCAGTTTAACGGGGGACGTCTACTCTGGGGCCAACGTCCTGACTTTC. This chain joins TRBV28 and TRBJ2-6; a weak D match, TRBD2 (6 bases). CDR3 size: 18 residues. V lost 2 bases to trimming and J lost 0 bases, with 14 bases between them. Per the germline V gene, CDR1 is MDHEN and CDR2 is SYDVKM.

The chain combines TRBV24-1 with TRBJ2-1; 7 bases agree with TRBD1. Unmatched junction bases numbered 6, after V lost 3 bases and J lost 2 bases. CDR3 length: 16 amino acids. The germline gives CDR1 KGHDR, CDR2 SFDVKD. The chain's CDR3 is CATSDPTGDTYNEQFF. The CDR3 bases are TGTGCCACCAGTGATCCAACAGGGGATACCTACAATGAGCAGTTCTTC.

This sequence joins TRBV6-5 and TRBJ2-1; 9 bases line up with TRBD2. CDR1 MNHEY and CDR2 SVGAGI come from the germline V gene. This CDR3 has 15 residues. The trim removed 2 bases at V and 5 bases at J, leaving 4 bases unmatched. This chain's CDR3 is CASSYGGREDNEQFF. The CDR3 coding sequence is TGTGCCAGCAGTTACGGCGGGAGGGAGGACAATGAGCAGTTCTTC.

In its sample, this clone was seen once. The gene calls are TRBV28 and TRBJ2-7, with 8 positions matching TRBD1. This CDR3 region has 15 residues. CDR1 and CDR2 (germline): MDHEN, SYDVKM. V lost 4 bases, J lost 12 bases, and 17 bases stayed unmatched. The CDR3 region is CASSSGQGAGLGWYV. For the CDR3, the DNA is TGTGCCAGCAGTTCAGGGCAGGGGGCTGGGTTAGGATGGTACGTC.

The chain employs TRBV30 and TRBJ1-2; 8 bases fit TRBD1. Per the germline V gene, CDR1 is GTSNPN and CDR2 is SVGIG (reference sequence). This CDR3 spans 14 amino acids. V shed 5 bases, J shed 1 base, and the junction held 6 bases outside the gene matches. The CDR3 bases are TGTGCCTGGGACAGGGGACGCCGTAACTATGGCTACACCTTC. Encoded protein: CAWDRGRRNYGYTF.

This clone turned up a few times. CDR3 coding DNA: TGTGCCAGCAGCGACGGGGACAGGTGGGAAGAGACCCAGTACTTC. The encoded protein is CASSDGDRWEETQYF. The rearrangement links TRBV2 to TRBJ2-5; 8 nucleotides line up with TRBD1. The germline CDR1 and CDR2 sequences are SNHLY and FYNNEI. Unmatched junction bases numbered 9, after V lost 6 bases and J lost 3 bases. This CDR3 is built from 15 residues.

DNA for the CDR3: TGTGCCAGCAGCTGGACTCCGTCGGGGGAGACCCAGTACTTC. Encoded protein: CASSWTPSGETQYF. This chain joins TRBV7-2 and TRBJ2-5, with TRBD2 as a possible D gene (5 bases). The CDR3 extends over 14 amino acids. Deletions cut 4 bases from V and 5 bases from J, with 14 bases between. Per germline, CDR1 SGHTA and CDR2 FQGNSA.

This clone showed up just once. The chain combines TRBV19 with TRBJ2-1; D perhaps matches TRBD2 (7 bases). Trimming stripped 5 bases from V and 0 bases from J, with 14 bases between. Germline loops: CDR1 LNHDA, CDR2 SQIVND (reference sequence). CDR3 size: 16 residues. The CDR3 sequence is CASSDGGGGSYNEQFF. CDR3 coding DNA: TGTGCCAGTAGTGACGGGGGCGGGGGCTCCTACAATGAGCAGTTCTTC. The full variable domain, completed using reference TRBV19 and TRBJ2-1, is DGGITQSPKYLFRKEGQNVTLSCEQNLNHDAMYWYRQDPGQGLRLIYYSQIVNDFQKGDIAEGYSVSREKKESFPLTVTSAQKNPTAFYLCASSDGGGGSYNEQFFGPGTRLTVL.

V and J are TRBV7-9 and TRBJ1-2, with TRBD1 identical over 9 bases. The V and J ends lost 4 bases and 1 base, in that order; junction bases with no gene match: 13. Germline V gives CDR1 SEHNR, CDR2 FQNEAQ (reference sequence). CDR3 length equals 18 residues. The CDR3 DNA is TGTGCCAGCAGCTCCCCCGGGACAGGGATCCGGAATAACTATGGCTACACCTTC. Translating gives CASSSPGTGIRNNYGYTF. Full variable domain (remainder filled in from reference TRBV7-9 and TRBJ1-2): DTGVSQNPRHKITKRGQNVTFRCDPISEHNRLYWYRQTLGQGPEFLTYFQNEAQLEKSRLLSDRFSAERPKGSFSTLEIQRTEQGDSAMYLCASSSPGTGIRNNYGYTFGSGTRLTVV.

This chain joins TRBV6-8 and TRBJ2-2, with 7 bases identical to TRBD2. J gave up 2 bases and V 6 bases, and 3 bases lay outside the gene matches. The CDR3 runs to 14 residues. The germline V gene has CDR1 MNHGY and CDR2 SAAAGT. In DNA, the CDR3 is TGTGCCAGCAGACTAGCGAACAACACCGGGGAGCTGTTTTTT. The encoded protein is CASRLANNTGELFF.

This CDR3 is CASKSRAGGANEQFF. The CDR3 DNA reads as TGTGCCAGTAAAAGCCGGGCGGGAGGGGCCAATGAGCAGTTCTTC. This rearrangement joins TRBV19 to TRBJ2-1; TRBD2 matches at 9 bases. Trimming at V came to 7 bases and at J to 6 bases, leaving 10 bases not matched to a gene. In germline, CDR1 is LNHDA, CDR2 SQIVND (reference sequence). This CDR3 region has 15 residues.

This chain links TRBV5-4 with TRBJ2-3; 8 bases line up with TRBD1. Trimming took 4 bases from V and 3 from J; bases not matched to a gene: 10. The CDR3 contains 16 residues. Germline CDR1 and CDR2: SGHNT and YYREEE (reference sequence). The CDR3 DNA reads TGTGCCAGCAGCCATATCAGGGGGCGTACTACAGATACGCAGTATTTT. Its translation: CASSHIRGRTTDTQYF.

The chain combines TRBV6-5 with TRBJ2-2; 8 nucleotides align to TRBD1. V was pared by 4 bases and J by 1 base, with 2 bases of the junction left unmatched. The germline gives CDR1 MNHEY, CDR2 SVGAGI. The CDR3 loop spans 15 amino acids. CDR3 loop: CASSFGQGNTGELFF. Written as DNA, the CDR3 is TGTGCCAGCAGTTTTGGACAGGGGAACACCGGGGAGCTGTTTTTT.

This clone was recorded only once. CDR3 sequence reads: CASSQAVYSNQPQHF. The CDR3 coding sequence is TGCGCCAGCAGCCAAGCGGTTTATAGCAATCAGCCCCAGCATTTT. The genes are TRBV4-3 and TRBJ1-5; no clear D gene. CDR3 size: 15 residues. CDR1 is LGHNA and CDR2 is YSLEER in the germline V gene. The V gene lost 1 base and the J gene lost 0 bases, with 7 bases spanning the gap.

V usage is TRBV14 and J usage is TRBJ1-2, with TRBD1 matching 8 bases. CDR1 is SGHDN, CDR2 FVKESK, per germline. The V and J ends lost 3 bases and 5 bases, in that order; junction bases with no gene match: 2. The CDR3 is 13 amino acids. CDR3 nucleotide sequence: TGTGCCAGCAGCCACGGGACAGGTTATGGCTACACCTTC. This sequence encodes CASSHGTGYGYTF.

The chain couples TRBV5-1 to TRBJ2-5; 11 bases are shared with TRBD2. With V trimmed by 1 base and J by 2 bases, 7 bases remained unmatched. This CDR3 is 17 amino acids long. Per the germline V gene, CDR1 is SGHRS and CDR2 is YFSETQ. The CDR3 DNA follows: TGCGCCAGCAGCTTGCTGCCGGGACTAGCGGAACAAGAGACCCAGTACTTC. Translated, it gives CASSLLPGLAEQETQYF. Looking up the rest from reference TRBV5-1 and TRBJ2-5 gives the full variable domain: KAGVTQTPRYLIKTRGQQVTLSCSPISGHRSVSWYQQTPGQGLQFLFEYFSETQRNKGNFPGRFSGRQFSNSRSEMNVSTLELGDSALYLCASSLLPGLAEQETQYFGPGTRLLVL.

The chain has TRBV6-2 or TRBV6-3 and TRBJ2-1; D not certain. Looked up from germline, CDR1 is MNHEY and CDR2 is SVGEGT. The ends were cut back, 6 bases at V and 4 bases at J, with 19 bases in the middle. The CDR3 contains 16 residues. The CDR3 here is CASSPSPARLYNEQFF. The CDR3 DNA sequence: TGTGCCAGCAGCCCCTCCCCAGCGCGCCTTTACAATGAGCAGTTCTTC.

The rearrangement uses TRBV29-1 and TRBJ2-3; TRBD1 aligns across 7 bases. The CDR3 extends over 14 amino acids. Trimming took 4 bases from V and 1 from J; bases not matched to a gene: 5. Germline V lookup: CDR1 SQVTM, CDR2 ANQGSEA. CDR3 DNA: TGCAGCGTTGTCGAGGGGGCCGGCACAGATACGCAGTATTTT. Protein: CSVVEGAGTDTQYF.

CDR3 amino acids: CATSRARTDQETQYF. The DNA for the CDR3 is TGTGCCACCAGCAGAGCGAGGACAGACCAAGAGACCCAGTACTTC. The V gene is TRBV15, the J gene TRBJ2-5, with D perhaps matching TRBD1 (6 bases). This CDR3 is 15 amino acids long. The V gene's germline CDR1 is LNHNV and CDR2 YYDKDF (reference sequence). Trimming took off 1 base at V and 0 bases at J, with 9 bases between the two ends.

The V call is TRBV10-3, the J call TRBJ1-6; TRBD1 matches at 7 bases. The CDR3 is made up of 14 amino acids. Per germline, CDR1 ENHRY and CDR2 SYGVKD. The ends lost 4 bases at V and 6 bases at J; junction bases unmatched: 3. CDR3 residues: CAISVDRVNSPLHF. CDR3 DNA: TGTGCCATCAGTGTCGACAGGGTTAATTCACCCCTCCACTTT.

The chain links TRBV4-3 to TRBJ1-6; tentatively, D is TRBD1 (5 bases). The germline gives CDR1 LGHNA, CDR2 YSLEER. CDR3 length: 16 amino acids. V lost 0 bases, J lost 10 bases, and 16 bases lay in between. The CDR3: CASSQDSGFFPSPLHF. DNA for the CDR3: TGCGCCAGCAGCCAAGATTCAGGGTTTTTTCCCTCACCCCTCCACTTT.

The V gene is TRBV20-1, the J gene TRBJ2-3, with a possible D match to TRBD2 (6 bases). This CDR3 region has 14 residues. CDR1 is DFQATT, CDR2 SNEGSKA, per germline (reference sequence). V was clipped by 3 bases and J by 3 bases, with 13 bases between them. CDR3 nucleotides: TGCAGTGCTAGTCTTCGGGGGTTGACAGATACGCAGTATTTT. This translates into CSASLRGLTDTQYF.

This chain uses TRBV7-2 with TRBJ2-3; TRBD2 matches 8 bases. There are 17 residues in the CDR3. The V and J ends lost 5 bases and 1 base, in that order; junction bases with no gene match: 11. Germline V CDR1 and CDR2: SGHTA, FQGNSA. The CDR3 nucleotides are TGTGCCAGCAGCGTGATTCTAGCGGGTCACCGCACAGATACGCAGTATTTT. Translated: CASSVILAGHRTDTQYF.

V usage is TRBV6-5 and J usage is TRBJ2-7; 7 bases agree with TRBD2. In germline, CDR1 is MNHEY, CDR2 SVGAGI. The J segment lost 3 bases and the V segment lost 4 bases, leaving 6 bases of the junction unmatched. CDR3 length equals 14 residues. The CDR3 nucleotides read TGTGCCAGCAGTTTACGGGAGGACTACTACGAGCAGTACGTC. This encodes CASSLREDYYEQYV.

J is TRBJ2-1 and V is TRBV5-6; 9 nucleotides align to TRBD2. CDR1 SGHDT and CDR2 YYEEEE come from the germline V gene. The CDR3 totals 18 residues. After removal of 3 bases from V and 3 bases from J, the junction contained 13 bases not matched to a gene. The CDR3 bases are TGTGCCAGCAGCTCTGGACCGGTGCGGGAGGGAGGCTACAATGAGCAGTTCTTC. It codes for CASSSGPVREGGYNEQFF.